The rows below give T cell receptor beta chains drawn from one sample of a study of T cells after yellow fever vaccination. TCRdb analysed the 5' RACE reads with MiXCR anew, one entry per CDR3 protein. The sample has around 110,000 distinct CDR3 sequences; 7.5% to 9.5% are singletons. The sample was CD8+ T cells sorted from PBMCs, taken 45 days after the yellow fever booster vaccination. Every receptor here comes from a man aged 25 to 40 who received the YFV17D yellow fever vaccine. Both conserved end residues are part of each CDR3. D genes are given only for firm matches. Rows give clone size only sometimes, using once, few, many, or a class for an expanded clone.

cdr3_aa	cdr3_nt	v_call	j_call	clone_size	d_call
CSAGWAYGAGTGELFF	TGCAGTGCGGGTTGGGCCTATGGAGCGGGAACCGGGGAGCTGTTTTTT	TRBV20-1	TRBJ2-2	many	TRBD2
CASSLGFTDTQYF	TGTGCCAGCAGCCTGGGGTTCACAGATACGCAGTATTTT	TRBV7-3	TRBJ2-3	few	-
CSVLGRGGEAFF	TGCAGCGTTCTCGGCAGGGGGGGTGAAGCTTTCTTT	TRBV29-1	TRBJ1-1	many	TRBD1
CASSFGAFAHEQFF	TGTGCCAGCAGCTTTGGGGCCTTTGCCCATGAGCAGTTCTTC	TRBV7-9	TRBJ2-1	few	-
CSASTGLAIDEQFF	TGCAGTGCTTCGACAGGACTAGCAATCGATGAGCAGTTCTTC	TRBV20-1	TRBJ2-1	many	TRBD2
CASSERDSYNEQFF	TGCGCCAGCAGTGAAAGGGATTCCTACAATGAGCAGTTCTTC	TRBV10-1	TRBJ2-1	many	-
CASSINLEDTGELFF	TGTGCCAGTAGTATAAATCTAGAGGACACCGGGGAGCTGTTTTTT	TRBV19	TRBJ2-2	many	-
CASSSLGTGYNEQFF	TGTGCCAGCAGCTCCCTGGGGACAGGGTACAATGAGCAGTTCTTC	TRBV7-6	TRBJ2-1	few	TRBD1
CASSYGGETQYF	TGTGCCAGCAGTTACGGTGGAGAGACCCAGTACTTC	TRBV6-5	TRBJ2-5	many	-
CASSSPSGIAGELFF	TGTGCCAGCAGCTCCCCTAGCGGGATCGCCGGGGAGCTGTTTTTT	TRBV7-9	TRBJ2-2	few	TRBD2
CASSLLSGRADEQFF	TGTGCCAGCAGTTTATTAAGCGGGAGGGCCGATGAGCAGTTCTTC	TRBV28	TRBJ2-1	many	TRBD2
CASSGSGNQETRYF	TGTGCCAGCAGCGGTAGCGGAAACCAAGAGACCCGGTACTTC	TRBV9	TRBJ2-5	-	-
CASSSRGSSGLSGEQYF	TGTGCCAGCAGTTCTAGGGGATCTAGCGGGCTCTCGGGAGAGCAGTACTTC	TRBV12-3/TRBV12-4	TRBJ2-7	few	TRBD2
CSARSSRSLNSYNEQFF	TGCAGTGCTAGAAGCTCCCGGAGTCTCAACTCCTACAATGAGCAGTTCTTC	TRBV20-1	TRBJ2-1	many	-
CASSLATLGDEQFF	TGTGCCAGCAGCTTAGCCACCCTAGGGGATGAGCAGTTCTTC	TRBV7-9	TRBJ2-1	many	-
CASSRRGNTGELFF	TGTGCCAGCAGTCGTAGGGGGAACACCGGGGAGCTGTTTTTT	TRBV11-2	TRBJ2-2	few	-
CASSLGYDEKLFF	TGTGCCAGCAGCTTGGGTTACGATGAAAAACTGTTTTTT	TRBV5-6	TRBJ1-4	-	-
CASSFPGLAGGGVQYNEQFF	TGTGCCAGCAGCTTTCCGGGACTAGCGGGAGGAGGAGTTCAGTACAATGAGCAGTTCTTC	TRBV11-2	TRBJ2-1	many	TRBD2
CASRDGSSLGEQYF	TGTGCCAGCAGAGACGGGAGTTCTCTGGGAGAGCAGTACTTC	TRBV18	TRBJ2-7	many	-
CASSLARLDPYEQYF	TGTGCCAGCAGCTTAGCAAGACTAGACCCCTACGAGCAGTACTTC	TRBV7-9	TRBJ2-7	few	-
CASSQGSFAYEQYF	TGTGCCAGCAGCCAAGGCTCCTTCGCCTACGAGCAGTACTTC	TRBV3-1	TRBJ2-7	-	-
CATSRDPPSGDSPYEQYF	TGTGCCACCAGCAGAGATCCCCCTAGCGGAGATTCACCTTACGAGCAGTACTTC	TRBV15	TRBJ2-7	many	TRBD2
CASNNLGDTQYF	TGTGCCAGCAACAACTTAGGGGATACGCAGTATTTT	TRBV9	TRBJ2-3	many	-
CASSSELGASEQFF	TGTGCCAGCAGCTCCGAACTAGGAGCAAGCGAGCAGTTCTTC	TRBV5-6	TRBJ2-1	few	-
CASSYKGQLYNEQFF	TGTGCCAGCAGTTATAAGGGACAGCTTTACAATGAGCAGTTCTTC	TRBV27	TRBJ2-1	many	TRBD1
CASSAPRGSGANVLTF	TGTGCCAGCAGCGCACCTAGGGGCTCTGGGGCCAACGTCCTGACTTTC	TRBV9	TRBJ2-6	many	-
CASSFEESNEQFF	TGTGCCAGCAGCTTTGAGGAAAGCAATGAGCAGTTCTTC	TRBV7-6	TRBJ2-1	many	-
CASNRFDASNNEQFF	TGTGCCAGCAACCGGTTTGACGCATCAAACAATGAGCAGTTCTTC	TRBV28	TRBJ2-1	many	-
CASSSRVTTYYEQYF	TGTGCCAGCAGTTCCCGGGTGACTACTTACTACGAGCAGTACTTC	TRBV7-9	TRBJ2-7	few	-
CASSLGGTGYNEQFF	TGTGCCAGCAGTTTAGGCGGGACAGGGTACAATGAGCAGTTCTTC	TRBV28	TRBJ2-1	many	TRBD1
CASRQTGILLETQYF	TGTGCCAGCAGACAGACAGGTATTCTCTTGGAGACCCAGTACTTC	TRBV6-2/TRBV6-3	TRBJ2-5	few	-
CASSQDSGTTDTQYF	TGTGCCAGCAGCCAAGATTCCGGGACCACAGATACGCAGTATTTT	TRBV3-1	TRBJ2-3	-	-
CASTPSDISSTDTQYF	TGTGCCAGTACCCCTTCAGACATTTCTAGCACAGATACGCAGTATTTT	TRBV19	TRBJ2-3	few	-
CASSSRVTGEAQGTQYF	TGTGCCAGCAGTTCGCGAGTTACAGGGGAAGCACAAGGGACCCAGTACTTC	TRBV28	TRBJ2-5	-	TRBD1
CASSQDWTSEDYEQYF	TGCGCCAGCAGCCAAGACTGGACTAGCGAGGACTACGAGCAGTACTTC	TRBV4-3	TRBJ2-7	many	TRBD2
CSAGLAGVAYNEQFF	TGCAGCGCTGGACTAGCGGGAGTCGCCTACAATGAGCAGTTCTTC	TRBV29-1	TRBJ2-1	many	TRBD2
CASSHVPGTGYEQYF	TGCGCCAGCAGCCACGTTCCCGGGACAGGCTACGAGCAGTACTTC	TRBV4-1	TRBJ2-7	many	TRBD1
CASRDGSYEQYF	TGTGCCAGCAGGGACGGATCCTACGAGCAGTACTTC	TRBV2	TRBJ2-7	many	-
CASSQTSGTYNEQFF	TGTGCCAGCAGTCAGACTAGCGGGACCTACAATGAGCAGTTCTTC	TRBV21-1	TRBJ2-1	few	-
CASSYGRGEQPQHF	TGTGCCAGCAGCTACGGGCGGGGGGAACAGCCCCAGCATTTT	TRBV6-5	TRBJ1-5	-	-
CASSGQNYGYTF	TGTGCCAGCAGTGGGCAGAACTATGGCTACACCTTC	TRBV25-1	TRBJ1-2	-	-